This T cell receptor (beta chain) is drawn from a study of T cell repertoires in cytomegalovirus infection. Study background: TCR beta signatures that were public indicated CMV infection and matching HLA type.

TCRdb re-called the reads through MiXCR, storing one row per CDR3 protein. The sample includes approximately 490,000 distinct CDR3 sequences, 11% of them seen just once. Trimming stripped 2 bases from V and 6 bases from J, with 7 bases between. The CDR3 loop spans 13 amino acids. Germline V lookup: CDR1 LNHNV, CDR2 YYDKDF (reference sequence). This clonotype was picked up many times. The chain has TRBV15 and TRBJ2-2, with D uncertain. This clonotype was obtained from a human donor in good health (CMV status not recorded). Some clones in this sample may be carry-over from other donors' samples. The sequenced material came from PBMCs. In nucleotides, the CDR3 is TGTGCCACCAGCAGACCCCCCTCCGGGGAGCTGTTTTTT. Its protein product is CATSRPPSGELFF.